This T cell receptor beta chain was obtained from a study of control samples from healthy donors and cancer patients. This clone occurred once. V was clipped by 8 bases and J by 1 base; unmatched bases: 7. From germline, CDR1 is GTSNPN and CDR2 SVGIG (reference sequence). There are 13 residues in the CDR3. Assay: immunoSEQ multiplex PCR; the TCRdb copy retains only in-frame clones and omits some. The sample has 100,000 to 150,000 clones; 92% are singletons. The chain links TRBV30 to TRBJ2-7, with 8 bases fitting TRBD1. The TCR originated in a woman in her 50s in good health. The source material was blood. The CDR3 DNA sequence: TGTGCCCTCAATCAGGGGGCTTCCTACGAGCAGTACTTC. It translates to CALNQGASYEQYF. Drawing the rest from reference TRBV30 and TRBJ2-7, the complete variable domain is SQTIHQWPATLVQPVGSPLSLECTVEGTSNPNLYWYRQAAGRGLQLLFYSVGIGQISSEVPQNLSASRPQDRQFILSSKKLLLSDSGFYLCALNQGASYEQYFGPGTRLTVT.